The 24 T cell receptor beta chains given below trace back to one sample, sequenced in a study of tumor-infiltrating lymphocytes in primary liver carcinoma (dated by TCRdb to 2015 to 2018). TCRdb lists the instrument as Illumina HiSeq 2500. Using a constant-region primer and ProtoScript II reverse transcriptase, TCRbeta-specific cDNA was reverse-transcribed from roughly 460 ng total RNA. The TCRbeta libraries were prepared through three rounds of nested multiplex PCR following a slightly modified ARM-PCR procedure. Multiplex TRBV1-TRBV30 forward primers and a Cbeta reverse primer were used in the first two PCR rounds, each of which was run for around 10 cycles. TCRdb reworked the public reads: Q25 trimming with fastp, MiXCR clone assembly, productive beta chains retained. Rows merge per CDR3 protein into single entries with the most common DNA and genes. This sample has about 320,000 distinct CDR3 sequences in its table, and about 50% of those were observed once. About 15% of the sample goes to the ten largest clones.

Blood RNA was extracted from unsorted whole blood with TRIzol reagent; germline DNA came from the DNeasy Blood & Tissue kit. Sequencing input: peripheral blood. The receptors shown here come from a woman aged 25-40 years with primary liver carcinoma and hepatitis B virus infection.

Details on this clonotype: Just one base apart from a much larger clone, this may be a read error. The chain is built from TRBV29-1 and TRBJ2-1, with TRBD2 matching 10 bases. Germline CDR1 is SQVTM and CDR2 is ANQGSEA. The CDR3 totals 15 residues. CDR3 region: CSVGTELAGFNKQFF. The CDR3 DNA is TGCAGCGTTGGGACAGAACTAGCGGGATTCAATAAGCAGTTCTTC.

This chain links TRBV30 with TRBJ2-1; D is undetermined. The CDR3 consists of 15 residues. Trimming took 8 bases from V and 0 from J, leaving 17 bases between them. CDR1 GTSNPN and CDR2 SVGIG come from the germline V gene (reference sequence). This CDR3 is CAALPSLPSYNEQFF. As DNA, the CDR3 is TGTGCCGCCCTCCCTTCCTTGCCCTCCTACAATGAGCAGTTCTTC.

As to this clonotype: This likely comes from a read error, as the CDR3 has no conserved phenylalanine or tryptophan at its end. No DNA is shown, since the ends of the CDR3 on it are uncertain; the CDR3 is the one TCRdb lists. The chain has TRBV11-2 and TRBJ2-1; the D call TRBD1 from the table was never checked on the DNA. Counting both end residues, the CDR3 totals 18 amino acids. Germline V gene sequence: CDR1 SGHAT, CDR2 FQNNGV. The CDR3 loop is CASSYLGTDITPYDELFL.

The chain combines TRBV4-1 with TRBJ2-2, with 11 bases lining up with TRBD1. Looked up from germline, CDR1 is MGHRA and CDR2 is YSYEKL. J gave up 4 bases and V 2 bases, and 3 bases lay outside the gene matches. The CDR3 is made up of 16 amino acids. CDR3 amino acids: CASSQRDRGFTGELFF. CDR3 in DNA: TGCGCCAGCAGCCAACGGGACAGGGGGTTCACCGGGGAGCTGTTTTTT.

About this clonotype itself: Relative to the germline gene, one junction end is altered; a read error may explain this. Here the CDR3 reads CAISQSTGNEAFF. The CDR3 DNA reads TGTGCCATCAGCCAATCGACAGGGAATGAAGCTTTCTTT. The gene calls are TRBV11-2 and TRBJ1-1; 7 bases match TRBD1. The CDR3 length is 13 residues. Germline loops: CDR1 SGHAT, CDR2 FQNNGV.

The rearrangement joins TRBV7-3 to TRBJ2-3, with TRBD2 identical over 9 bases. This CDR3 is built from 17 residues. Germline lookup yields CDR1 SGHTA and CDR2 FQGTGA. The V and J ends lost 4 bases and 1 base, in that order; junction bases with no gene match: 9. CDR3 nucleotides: TGTGCCAGCAGCTCAAATCCCGGGACTAGCCGCACAGATACGCAGTATTTT. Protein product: CASSSNPGTSRTDTQYF.

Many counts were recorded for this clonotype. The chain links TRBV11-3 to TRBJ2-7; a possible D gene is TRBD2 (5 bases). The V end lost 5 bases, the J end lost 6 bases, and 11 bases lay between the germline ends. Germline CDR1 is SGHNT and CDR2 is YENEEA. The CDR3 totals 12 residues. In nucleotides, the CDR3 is TGTGCCAGCAGCCCTCGCCGGGGCGAGCAGTACTTC. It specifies CASSPRRGEQYF.

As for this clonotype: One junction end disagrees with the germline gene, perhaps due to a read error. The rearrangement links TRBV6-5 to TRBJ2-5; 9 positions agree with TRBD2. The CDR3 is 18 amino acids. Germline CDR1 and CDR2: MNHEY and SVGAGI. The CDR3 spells CACSYSGLAGHNRETQYF. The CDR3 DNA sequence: TGTGCCTGCAGTTACTCGGGACTAGCAGGCCATAACCGAGAGACCCAGTACTTC.

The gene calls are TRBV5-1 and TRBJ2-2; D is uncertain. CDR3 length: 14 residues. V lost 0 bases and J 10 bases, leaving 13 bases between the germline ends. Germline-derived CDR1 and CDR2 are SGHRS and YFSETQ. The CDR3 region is CASSLAGTAEELFF. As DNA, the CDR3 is TGCGCCAGCAGCTTGGCCGGAACGGCCGAGGAGCTGTTTTTT.

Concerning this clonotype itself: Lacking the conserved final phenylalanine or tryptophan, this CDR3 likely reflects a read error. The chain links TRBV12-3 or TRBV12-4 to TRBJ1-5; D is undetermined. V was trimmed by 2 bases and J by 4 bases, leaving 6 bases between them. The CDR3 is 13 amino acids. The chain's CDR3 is CASSLTSNQPQHL. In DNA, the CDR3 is TGTGCCAGCAGTTTAACTTCTAATCAGCCCCAGCATCTT.

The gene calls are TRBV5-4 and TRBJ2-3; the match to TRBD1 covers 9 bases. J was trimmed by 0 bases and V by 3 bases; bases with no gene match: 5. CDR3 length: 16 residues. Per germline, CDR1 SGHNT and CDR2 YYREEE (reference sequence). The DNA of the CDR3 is TGTGCCAGCAGCTCCCGGACAGGGGCTAGCACAGATACGCAGTATTTT. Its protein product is CASSSRTGASTDTQYF.

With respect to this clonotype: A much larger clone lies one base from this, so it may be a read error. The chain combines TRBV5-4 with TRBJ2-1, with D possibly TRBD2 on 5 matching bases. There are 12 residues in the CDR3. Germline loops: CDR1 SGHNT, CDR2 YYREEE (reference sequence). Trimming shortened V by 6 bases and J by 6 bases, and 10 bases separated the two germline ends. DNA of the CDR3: TGTGCCAGCAACCTCGAGGGCAATGAGCAGTTCTTC. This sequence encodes CASNLEGNEQFF.

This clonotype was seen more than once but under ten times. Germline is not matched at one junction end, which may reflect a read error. The CDR3 loop reads CSVEAGGIDEQSF. CDR3 coding DNA: TGCAGCGTTGAGGCGGGAGGAATAGATGAGCAGTCCTTC. The rearrangement uses TRBV29-1 and TRBJ2-1, with TRBD2 matching over 8 bases. Per the germline V gene, CDR1 is SQVTM and CDR2 is ANQGSEA. The CDR3 runs 13 residues.

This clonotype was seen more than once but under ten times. DNA for the CDR3: TGTGCCAGCAGGAACGGGGACGAAGATACGCAGTATTTT. Its translation is CASRNGDEDTQYF. V and J are TRBV12-3 or TRBV12-4 and TRBJ2-3; D assignment may be TRBD1 or TRBD2 (5 bases each). The V end lost 6 bases, the J end lost 5 bases, and 12 bases lay between the germline ends. CDR3 length: 13 amino acids.

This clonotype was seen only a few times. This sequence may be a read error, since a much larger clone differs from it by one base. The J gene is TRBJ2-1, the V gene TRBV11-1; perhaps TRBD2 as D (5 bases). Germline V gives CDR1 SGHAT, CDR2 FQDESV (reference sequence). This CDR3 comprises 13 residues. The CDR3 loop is CASSPGLYNEQLF. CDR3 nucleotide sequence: TGTGCCAGCAGCCCTGGACTCTACAATGAGCAGCTCTTC.

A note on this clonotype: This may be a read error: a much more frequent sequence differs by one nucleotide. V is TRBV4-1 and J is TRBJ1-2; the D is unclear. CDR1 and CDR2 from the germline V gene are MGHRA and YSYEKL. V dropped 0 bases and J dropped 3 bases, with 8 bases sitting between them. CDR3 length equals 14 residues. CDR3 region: CASSQEADDYGYTF. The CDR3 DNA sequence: TGCGCCAGCAGCCAAGAGGCCGACGACTATGGCTACACCTTC.

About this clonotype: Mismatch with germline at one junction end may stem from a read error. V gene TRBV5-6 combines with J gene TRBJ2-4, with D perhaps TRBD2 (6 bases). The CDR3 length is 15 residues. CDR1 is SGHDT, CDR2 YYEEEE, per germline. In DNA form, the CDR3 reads TGTGCCTGCAGTTTCGGAGGGCTAGCCAAAAACATTCAGTACTTC. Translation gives CACSFGGLAKNIQYF.

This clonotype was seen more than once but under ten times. CDR3 sequence reads: CASTPRMGQEYNEQFF. The CDR3 region has the DNA TGTGCCAGCACTCCGAGAATGGGACAGGAGTACAATGAGCAGTTCTTC. The gene calls are TRBV11-2 and TRBJ2-1; 8 bases are a match to TRBD1. The CDR3 length is 16 residues. With 7 bases clipped from V and 4 bases from J, the junction kept 12 bases outside the gene matches. Germline CDR1 reads SGHAT; CDR2 reads FQNNGV.

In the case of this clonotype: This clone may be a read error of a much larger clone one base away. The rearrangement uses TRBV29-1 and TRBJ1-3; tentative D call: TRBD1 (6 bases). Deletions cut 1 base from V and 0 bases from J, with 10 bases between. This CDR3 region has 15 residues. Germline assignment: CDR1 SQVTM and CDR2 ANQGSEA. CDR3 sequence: CSVEARGHSGNTIYF. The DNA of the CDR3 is TGCAGCGTTGAAGCCCGGGGGCACTCTGGAAACACCATATATTTT.

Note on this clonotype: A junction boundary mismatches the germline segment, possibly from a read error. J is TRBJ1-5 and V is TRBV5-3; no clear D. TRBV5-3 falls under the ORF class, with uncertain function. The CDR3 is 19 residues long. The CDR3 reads CVRSLEVTKAGRSNQPQHF. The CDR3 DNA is TGTGTCAGAAGCTTGGAGGTGACGAAGGCTGGGAGGAGCAATCAGCCCCAGCATTTT.

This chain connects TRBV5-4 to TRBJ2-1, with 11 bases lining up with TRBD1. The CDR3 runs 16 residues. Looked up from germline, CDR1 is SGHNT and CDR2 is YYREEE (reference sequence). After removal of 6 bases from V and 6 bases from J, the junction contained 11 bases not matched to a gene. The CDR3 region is CASIPPGTGGCNEQFF. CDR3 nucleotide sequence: TGTGCCAGCATCCCCCCGGGGACAGGGGGTTGCAATGAGCAGTTCTTC.

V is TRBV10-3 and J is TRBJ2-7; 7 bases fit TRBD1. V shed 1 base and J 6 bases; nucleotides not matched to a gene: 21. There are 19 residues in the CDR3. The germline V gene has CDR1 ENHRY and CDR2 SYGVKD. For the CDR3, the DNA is TGTGCCATCAGTGAGTTATCTTTTCGGGTCTCTCGCAGACAGGGCGAGCAGTACTTC. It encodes CAISELSFRVSRRQGEQYF.

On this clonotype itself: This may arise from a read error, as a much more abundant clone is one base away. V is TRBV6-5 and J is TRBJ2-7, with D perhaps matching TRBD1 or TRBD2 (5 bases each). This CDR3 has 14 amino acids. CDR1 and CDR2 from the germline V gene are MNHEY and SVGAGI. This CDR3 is CASSYGQGAGEHYF. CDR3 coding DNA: TGTGCCAGCAGTTACGGGCAGGGAGCTGGCGAGCACTACTTC.

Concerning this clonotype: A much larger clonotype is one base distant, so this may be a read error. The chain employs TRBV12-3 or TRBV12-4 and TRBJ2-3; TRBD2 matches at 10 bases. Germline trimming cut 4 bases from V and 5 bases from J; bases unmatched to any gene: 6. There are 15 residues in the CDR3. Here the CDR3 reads CASSSSGSGIDTQYF. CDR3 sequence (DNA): TGTGCCAGCAGTTCTAGCGGGAGTGGGATAGATACGCAGTATTTT.